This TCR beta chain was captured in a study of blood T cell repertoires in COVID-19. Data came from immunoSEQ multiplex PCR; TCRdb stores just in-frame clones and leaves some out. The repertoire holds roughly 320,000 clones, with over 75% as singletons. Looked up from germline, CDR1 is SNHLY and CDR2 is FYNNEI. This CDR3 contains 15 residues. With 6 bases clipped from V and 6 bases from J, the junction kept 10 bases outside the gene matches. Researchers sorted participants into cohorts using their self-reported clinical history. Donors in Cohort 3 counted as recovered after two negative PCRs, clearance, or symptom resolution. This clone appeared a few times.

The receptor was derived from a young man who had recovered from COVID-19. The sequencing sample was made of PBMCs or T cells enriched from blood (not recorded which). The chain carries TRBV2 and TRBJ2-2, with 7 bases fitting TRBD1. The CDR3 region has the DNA TGTGCCAGCAGCAAAAACCGGGACAGCCCCGGGGAGCTGTTTTTT. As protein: CASSKNRDSPGELFF.